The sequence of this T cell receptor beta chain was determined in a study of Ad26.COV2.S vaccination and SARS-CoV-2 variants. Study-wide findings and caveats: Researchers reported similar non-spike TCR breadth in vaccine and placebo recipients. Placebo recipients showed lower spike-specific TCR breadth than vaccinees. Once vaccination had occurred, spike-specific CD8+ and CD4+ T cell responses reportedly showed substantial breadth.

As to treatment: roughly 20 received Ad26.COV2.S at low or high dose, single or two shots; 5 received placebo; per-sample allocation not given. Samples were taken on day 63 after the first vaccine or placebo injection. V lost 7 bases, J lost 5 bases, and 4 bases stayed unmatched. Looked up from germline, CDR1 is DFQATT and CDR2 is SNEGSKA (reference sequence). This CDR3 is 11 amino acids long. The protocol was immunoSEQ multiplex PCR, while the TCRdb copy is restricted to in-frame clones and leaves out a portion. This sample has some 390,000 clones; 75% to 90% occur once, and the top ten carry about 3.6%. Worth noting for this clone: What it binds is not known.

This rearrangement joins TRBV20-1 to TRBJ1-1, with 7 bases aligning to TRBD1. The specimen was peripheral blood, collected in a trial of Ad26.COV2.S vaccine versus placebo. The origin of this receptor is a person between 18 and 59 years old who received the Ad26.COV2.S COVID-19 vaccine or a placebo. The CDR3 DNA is TGCAGTGGGACAGGTGTAACTGAAGCTTTCTTT. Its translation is CSGTGVTEAFF.